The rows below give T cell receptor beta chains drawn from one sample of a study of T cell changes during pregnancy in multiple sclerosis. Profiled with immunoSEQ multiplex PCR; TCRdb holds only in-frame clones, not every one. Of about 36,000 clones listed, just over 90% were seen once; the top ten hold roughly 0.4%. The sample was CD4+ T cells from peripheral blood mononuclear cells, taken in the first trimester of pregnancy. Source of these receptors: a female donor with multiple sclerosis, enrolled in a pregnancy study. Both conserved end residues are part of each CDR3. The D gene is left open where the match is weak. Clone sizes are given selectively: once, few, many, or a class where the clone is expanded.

CDR3 DNA: TGTGCCAGTAGTCCAAGCGACAGTAGCAATCAGCCCCAGCATTTT
CDR3 protein: CASSPSDSSNQPQHF
clone size: NA
V gene: TRBV19
J gene: TRBJ1-5
D gene: NA
CDR3 length: 15

CDR3 DNA: TGCAGTGCTAACCTCAGGGGGGGCTACACCTTC
CDR3 protein: CSANLRGGYTF
clone size: NA
V gene: TRBV20-1
J gene: TRBJ1-2
D gene: TRBD1
CDR3 length: 11

CDR3 DNA: TGTGCCAGCAGGATACGGGTGTATAGCAATCAGCCCCAGCATTTT
CDR3 protein: CASRIRVYSNQPQHF
clone size: NA
V gene: TRBV6-5
J gene: TRBJ1-5
D gene: NA
CDR3 length: 15

CDR3 DNA: TGCGCCAGCAGTACCGACTCCCTCCTTCGGGATGAGCAGTTCTTC
CDR3 protein: CASSTDSLLRDEQFF
clone size: NA
V gene: TRBV10-1
J gene: TRBJ2-1
D gene: NA
CDR3 length: 15

CDR3 DNA: TGCGCCAGCAGTCTTACAGGGGCGAGGGAGACCCAGTACTTC
CDR3 protein: CASSLTGARETQYF
clone size: NA
V gene: TRBV5-1
J gene: TRBJ2-5
D gene: TRBD1
CDR3 length: 14

CDR3 DNA: TGCGCCAGCAGCCAAGTGACAGGGGGGAGGGAGACCCAGTACTTC
CDR3 protein: CASSQVTGGRETQYF
clone size: NA
V gene: TRBV4-1
J gene: TRBJ2-5
D gene: TRBD1
CDR3 length: 15

CDR3 DNA: TGCGCCAGCAGCTTGGCTCCGTCGAGCTCCTACAATGAGCAGTTCTTC
CDR3 protein: CASSLAPSSSYNEQFF
clone size: once
V gene: TRBV5-1
J gene: TRBJ2-1
D gene: NA
CDR3 length: 16

CDR3 DNA: TGCAGCGCTTGGACAGGTCCAGATACGCAGTATTTT
CDR3 protein: CSAWTGPDTQYF
clone size: NA
V gene: TRBV29-1
J gene: TRBJ2-3
D gene: TRBD1
CDR3 length: 12

CDR3 DNA: TGCGCCAGCAGCTTATTGCCGGGACAGGGGGCGAACGGGGAGCTGTTTTTT
CDR3 protein: CASSLLPGQGANGELFF
clone size: NA
V gene: TRBV5-1
J gene: TRBJ2-2
D gene: TRBD1
CDR3 length: 17

CDR3 DNA: TGTGCCAGCAGTTCCTCTAGCGGCAATGAGCAGTTCTTC
CDR3 protein: CASSSSSGNEQFF
clone size: NA
V gene: TRBV28
J gene: TRBJ2-1
D gene: TRBD2
CDR3 length: 13

CDR3 DNA: TGTGCCAGCATAAAGGTAGGAGAATGGATGAAAACTGAAGCTTTCTTT
CDR3 protein: CASIKVGEWMKTEAFF
clone size: NA
V gene: TRBV2
J gene: TRBJ1-1
D gene: NA
CDR3 length: 16

CDR3 DNA: TGTGCCAGCAGCAAACAGGACGTGGGGTATGGCTACACCTTC
CDR3 protein: CASSKQDVGYGYTF
clone size: NA
V gene: TRBV2
J gene: TRBJ1-2
D gene: NA
CDR3 length: 14

CDR3 DNA: TGTGCCAGCAGTAACAGGTTACAGGAGACCCAGTACTTC
CDR3 protein: CASSNRLQETQYF
clone size: NA
V gene: TRBV27
J gene: TRBJ2-5
D gene: NA
CDR3 length: 13

CDR3 DNA: TGTGCCAGCAGTGACTCGCCACTCACCGGGGAGCTGTTTTTT
CDR3 protein: CASSDSPLTGELFF
clone size: NA
V gene: TRBV6-4
J gene: TRBJ2-2
D gene: NA
CDR3 length: 14

CDR3 DNA: TGTGCCAGCAGCTTAGATAGCCCTCCTCCCGGGGGGTTAGAAGACTATGGCTACACCTTC
CDR3 protein: CASSLDSPPPGGLEDYGYTF
clone size: once
V gene: TRBV11-3
J gene: TRBJ1-2
D gene: NA
CDR3 length: 20

CDR3 DNA: TGTGCCAGCAGCTCACGGACAGGGAAAGAGACCCAGTACTTC
CDR3 protein: CASSSRTGKETQYF
clone size: NA
V gene: TRBV7-2
J gene: TRBJ2-5
D gene: TRBD1
CDR3 length: 14

CDR3 DNA: TGTGCCAGCAGCTTAGACGGGACAGCACAAGAGACCCAGTACTTC
CDR3 protein: CASSLDGTAQETQYF
clone size: NA
V gene: TRBV11-3
J gene: TRBJ2-5
D gene: TRBD1
CDR3 length: 15

CDR3 DNA: TGTGCCAGCAGTTACTCGGTGCCAGGGGGGAGGTATGGCTACACCTTC
CDR3 protein: CASSYSVPGGRYGYTF
clone size: NA
V gene: TRBV6-5
J gene: TRBJ1-2
D gene: TRBD1
CDR3 length: 16

CDR3 DNA: TGTGCCAGCGGGCCCGGGACAGGGTTTGGCAATGAGCAGTTCTTC
CDR3 protein: CASGPGTGFGNEQFF
clone size: NA
V gene: TRBV27
J gene: TRBJ2-1
D gene: TRBD1
CDR3 length: 15

CDR3 DNA: TGTGCCAGCTCACCCGGGACAGGGTTTTTCACTGAAGCTTTCTTT
CDR3 protein: CASSPGTGFFTEAFF
clone size: once
V gene: TRBV18
J gene: TRBJ1-1
D gene: TRBD1
CDR3 length: 15

CDR3 DNA: TGTGCCAGCAGCTTGGGTCAGGTGAACACTGAAGCTTTCTTT
CDR3 protein: CASSLGQVNTEAFF
clone size: NA
V gene: TRBV5-4
J gene: TRBJ1-1
D gene: NA
CDR3 length: 14

CDR3 DNA: TGTGCCAGCAGACGAGGACAGGGGGGCGAGACCCAGTACTTC
CDR3 protein: CASRRGQGGETQYF
clone size: NA
V gene: TRBV5-6
J gene: TRBJ2-5
D gene: TRBD1
CDR3 length: 14